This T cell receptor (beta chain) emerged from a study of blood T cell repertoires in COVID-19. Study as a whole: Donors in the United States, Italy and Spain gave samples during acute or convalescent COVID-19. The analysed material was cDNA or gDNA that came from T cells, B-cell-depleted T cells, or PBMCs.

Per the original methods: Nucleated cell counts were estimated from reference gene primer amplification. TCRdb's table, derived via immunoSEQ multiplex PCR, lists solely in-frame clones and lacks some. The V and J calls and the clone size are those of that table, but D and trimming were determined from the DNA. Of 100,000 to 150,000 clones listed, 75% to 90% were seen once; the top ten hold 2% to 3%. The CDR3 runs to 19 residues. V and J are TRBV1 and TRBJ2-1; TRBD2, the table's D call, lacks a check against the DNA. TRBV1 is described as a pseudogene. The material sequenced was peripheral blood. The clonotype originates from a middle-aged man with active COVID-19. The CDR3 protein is CTSSQEISGGSSSYNEQFF. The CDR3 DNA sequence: TGCACCAGCAGCCAAGAAATTAGCGGGGGGTCAAGCTCCTACAATGAGCAGTTCTTC.